The rows below give T cell receptor beta chains drawn from one sample of a study of CD8+CD57+ T cells in acquired aplastic anemia. TCRdb reprocessed the reads with MiXCR, giving one entry per CDR3 protein. Found here are fewer than 150,000 distinct CDR3 sequences, around 48% of them singletons; the top ten hold 2% to 3%. Sequencing was done on a sample of sorted CD4+, CD8+, or CD8+CD57+ T cells (not recorded which) from PBMCs. These receptors originate from a human donor in good health, serving as a control. Each CDR3 is given with its conserved first and last residue. The order of the fields is clone size, V gene, CDR3 protein. Rows may omit the clone size; those that give it use once, few, many or a size class.

. | TRBV11-1 | CASSLSESGRRNSPLHF
. | TRBV20-1 | CSAETGGRTGANVLTF
. | TRBV10-3 | CAIQQGGRNNSPLHF
. | TRBV29-1 | CSVVTASEAFF
. | TRBV20-1 | CRDPQTRTSEVYEQYF
few | TRBV9 | CASSVEWDRSHGYTF
few | TRBV29-1 | CSGLAGEGYEQYF
many | TRBV25-1 | CASSPWGGANYGYTF
. | TRBV3-1 | CASSQDEGAGGSTIYF
. | TRBV2 | CASSPRESNQPQHF
many | TRBV6-1 | CASNAGATTDTQYF
many | TRBV4-2 | CASSQPTAGGRDTQYF
. | TRBV24-1 | CASALGLSDNEQFF
few | TRBV29-1 | CSVEAGLAKETQYF
few | TRBV25-1 | CASKGQGRFEQYF
many | TRBV7-2 | CASSLGVTVRAEAFF
few | TRBV15 | CATTTSLAGVDEQFF
. | TRBV19 | CASGDDRYGYTF